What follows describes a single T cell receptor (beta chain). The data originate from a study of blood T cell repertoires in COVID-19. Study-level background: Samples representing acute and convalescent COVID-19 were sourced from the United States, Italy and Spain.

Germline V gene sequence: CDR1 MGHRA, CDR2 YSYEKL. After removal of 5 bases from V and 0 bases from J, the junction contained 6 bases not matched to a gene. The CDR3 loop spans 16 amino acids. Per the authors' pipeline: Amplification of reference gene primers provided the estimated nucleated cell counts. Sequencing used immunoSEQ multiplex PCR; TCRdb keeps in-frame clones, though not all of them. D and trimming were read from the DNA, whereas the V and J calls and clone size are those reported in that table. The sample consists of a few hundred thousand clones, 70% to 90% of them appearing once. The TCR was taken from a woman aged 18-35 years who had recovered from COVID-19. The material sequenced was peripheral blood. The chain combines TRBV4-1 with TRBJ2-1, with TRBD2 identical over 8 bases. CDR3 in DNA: TGCGCCAGCAGCTCCCCGGGAGGGGCCTCCTACAATGAGCAGTTCTTC. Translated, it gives CASSSPGGASYNEQFF.